This T cell receptor (beta chain) was recorded in a study of T cell changes during pregnancy in multiple sclerosis. Here immunoSEQ multiplex PCR was the method, and the copy in TCRdb shows in-frame clones only, minus some. Of about 96,000 clones listed, approximately 92% were seen once; the top ten hold under 3%. Trimming took off 1 base at V and 5 bases at J, with 11 bases between the two ends. The germline gives CDR1 SNHLY, CDR2 FYNNEI. CDR3 length: 15 residues. The sequence derives from a female donor with multiple sclerosis, enrolled in a pregnancy study. The V gene is TRBV2, the J gene TRBJ1-4; D not certain. This sample comprised peripheral blood, obtained in the first trimester of pregnancy. CDR3 in amino acids: CASSEGEASNEKLFF. The CDR3 DNA reads TGTGCCAGCAGTGAAGGGGAGGCCTCAAATGAAAAACTGTTTTTT.